One T cell receptor beta chain is described in this entry. No antigen is known for it. This sample is part of a study of T-cell memory formation after mild COVID-19. Overall study results and limits: A second wave of clones peaked on day 37, and their SARS-CoV-2 specificity went unconfirmed.

MiXCR, applied by TCRdb to the 5' RACE reads, yields one record per CDR3 protein. The data show about 180,000 distinct CDR3 sequences, roughly 17% seen once. The CDR3 extends over 18 amino acids. V was cut by 4 bases and J by 1 base, with 22 bases left in between. The source is an adult woman who had mild COVID-19 (a few samples of this study predate the infection). Cell type and time point are not known. The V gene is TRBV12-3 or TRBV12-4, the J gene TRBJ1-1, with D unresolved. Sequencing was performed on PBMCs or a T cell subset sorted from them (not recorded which). In nucleotides, the CDR3 is TGTGCCAGCAGTTCGACTGTAGGACTCCACCTAAGGAACACTGAAGCTTTCTTT. Translating gives CASSSTVGLHLRNTEAFF.